A selection of T cell receptor beta chains follows, all from one sample in a study of Graves' ophthalmopathy and Graves' hyperthyroidism. Each CDR3 protein gets one entry after TCRdb re-called the multiplex PCR reads with MiXCR. Of tens of thousands of distinct CDR3 sequences in the sample, about half were seen once. Material for sequencing was peripheral blood. These receptors were taken from an adult woman with stable Graves' hyperthyroidism. Each CDR3 is given with its conserved first and last residue. The order of the fields is D gene, V gene, J gene, CDR3 length, CDR3 protein. The D gene is left open where the match is weak.

D: .; V: TRBV29-1; J: TRBJ1-1; length: 15; CDR3: CSVQRGTEMNTEAFF
D: .; V: TRBV9; J: TRBJ1-6; length: 13; CDR3: CASSLADKSTLHF
D: TRBD1; V: TRBV4-1; J: TRBJ1-1; length: 16; CDR3: CASSQRTGIMNTEAFF
D: TRBD1; V: TRBV7-2; J: TRBJ2-2; length: 16; CDR3: CASSAGTGGTTGELFF
D: .; V: TRBV9; J: TRBJ2-6; length: 19; CDR3: CASSSRGGAQNSGANVLTF
D: TRBD2; V: TRBV15; J: TRBJ2-7; length: 15; CDR3: CATSRVGLAGGEQYF
D: .; V: TRBV6-1; J: TRBJ1-3; length: 13; CDR3: CASSEAQGRTIYF
D: .; V: TRBV5-1; J: TRBJ1-1; length: 15; CDR3: CASSSPGLRNTEAFF
D: .; V: TRBV5-1; J: TRBJ1-1; length: 13; CDR3: CASSWGLNTEAFF
D: .; V: TRBV19; J: TRBJ1-5; length: 15; CDR3: CASKPSGARIQPQHF
D: .; V: TRBV10-3; J: TRBJ2-6; length: 13; CDR3: CAIPGPGANVLTF
D: .; V: TRBV29-1; J: TRBJ1-6; length: 18; CDR3: CSVEIATANTIYNSPLHF
D: TRBD1; V: TRBV20-1; J: TRBJ1-6; length: 14; CDR3: CSAREGQGDSPLHF
D: .; V: TRBV7-2; J: TRBJ1-1; length: 14; CDR3: CASSLGSMNTEAFF
D: .; V: TRBV24-1; J: TRBJ1-1; length: 13; CDR3: CASSAQRGGQAFF
D: .; V: TRBV15; J: TRBJ2-7; length: 14; CDR3: CATSSPRDLNEQYF